This T cell receptor beta chain was sequenced during a study of cytomegalovirus exposure and HLA in healthy donors. PCR involved 60 Vbeta and 13 Jbeta primers. Profiled with immunoSEQ multiplex PCR; TCRdb holds only in-frame clones, not every one. There are about 120,000 clones in the sample; 55% to 75% occur only once, and around 10% lies in the top ten. CDR1 and CDR2 from the germline V gene are LNHDA and SQIVND (reference sequence). The ends lost 5 bases at V and 5 bases at J; junction bases unmatched: 8. This CDR3 has 14 amino acids. Sequenced material: PBMCs. The J gene is TRBJ2-5, the V gene TRBV19; 7 positions match TRBD2. The source of this sequence is a young man in good health and CMV-seropositive. In nucleotides, the CDR3 is TGTGCCAGTAGTTCCGGGGGGAGCGGGGAGACCCAGTACTTC. It is translated as CASSSGGSGETQYF.